Here is one T cell receptor beta chain with its context. The antigen it binds to is not known. It has no much larger one-base neighbor in the sample; base qualities were not kept. Sequencing of TCR beta CDR3 regions was performed at survey depth on the immunoSEQ platform. The QIAamp DNA micro kit was used to extract genomic DNA from every cultured and uncultured CD8+ T cell population. As for the authors' bioinformatics: Any sample with under 5,000 productive reads was excluded, and this exclusion removed about 6.5% of the roughly 75 cultures stimulated with HIV peptides. A MANAFEST web app trimmed sequences to CDR3 and removed nonproductive sequences, CDR3s under 5 amino acids, and those not starting C or ending F/W. Clonotypes were classified as antigen-specific only if expansion was observed in at least 2 of 3 replicates versus the no-peptide control at FDR 0.01, only within one epitope family. Specific clonotypes also needed at least fivefold higher frequency than in wells stimulated with peptides from other epitope families. In TCRdb, the immuneACCESS table is reduced to in-frame sequences with V and J assigned. These tables do not hold every clone; where another copy was compared, an unresolved V gene accounts for under half, and the others remain unexplained. V and J calls plus clone size are reproduced from that table; the DNA served to infer D and trimming. The sample contains 6,000 or so clones, 55% to 80% of them found a single time. The top ten clonotypes cover about 40% of the sample.

The data derive from a study of CD8 T cell repertoires and HIV-1 epitope variants (dated by TCRdb to about 2020). At the level of the whole study: T cells were stimulated in separate culture wells with each of twenty-five peptides representing autologous and known Gag and Nef epitope variants. The control conditions were a CMV, EBV and flu peptide pool, the Ebola AY9 epitope as a negative control, and a well with no peptide. The cultures were grown for about ten days in IMDM with gentamicin, and half of the media was changed on days 3 and 7 with IL-2, IL-7 and IL-15 added. T cells were enriched with the EasySep Human T Cell Enrichment Kit and co-cultured with equal numbers of autologous T cell-negative cells as antigen-presenting cells. The epitopes tested covered three Gag epitope families plus Nef HW9 and YT9. A total of approximately 89 T cell cultures were run, with each culture condition performed in triplicate except for one peptide, which was performed in duplicate. An aliquot of 1M T cells was saved as an uncultured baseline condition, separate from the roughly 80 T cell cultures. On the study overall, not on this receptor specifically: Several clonotypes recognized the Nef KF9 family and one clonotype recognized the HW9 family, while no responses to the TAALDMSHF plasma variant were seen. The assay identified only TCR beta chains and indicated proliferation in response to antigen, without indicating T cell function or cytokine profile. The study identified roughly ten antigen-specific TCR beta clonotypes, roughly 6 of which appeared to be cross-reactive for autologous or known escape epitope variants.

Per the germline V gene, LGHNA is the CDR1 and YSLEER is the CDR2. V is pared back by 0 bases and J by 0 bases, with 5 bases lying between the germline termini. There are 14 amino acids in the CDR3, from cysteine to phenylalanine inclusive. Only the CDR3 DNA is retained, 42 bases long and in frame from the first base. The EasySep Human CD8+ T Cell Enrichment Kit was used on day 10 to isolate CD8+ T cells from every culture. The TCR originated in a male donor with HIV. The receptor chain draws on TRBV4-3 and TRBJ1-1; the D gene identity is not certain. The material sequenced was cultured CD8+ T cells derived from PBMCs. The DNA reads TGCGCCAGCAGCCAAGAACCCATGAACACTGAAGCTTTCTTT. Its product reads: CASSQEPMNTEAFF.